The 22 T cell receptor beta chains below were found in one sample sequenced in a study of blood T cell repertoires in COVID-19 (dated by TCRdb to the early 2020s). The library was built by means of the immunoSEQ multiplex PCR assay. TCRdb stores this immuneACCESS table with in-frame sequences only. Part of the clones is absent; in the studies checked, under half of the shortfall reflects unresolved V genes, and no reason is known for the rest. The sample table lists approximately 160,000 clones, 70% to 90% of them with a count of one. 5.5% to 8% of the sample comes from the top ten. Sequenced material: peripheral blood. All receptors come from a man between 45 and 60 years old with active or convalescent COVID-19.

V gene TRBV9 combines with J gene TRBJ2-1; TRBD2 matches at 7 bases. V was pared by 0 bases and J by 10 bases, with 10 bases of the junction left unmatched. The CDR3 runs 15 residues. Germline CDR1 SGDLS, CDR2 YYNGEE. The CDR3 region has the DNA TGTGCCAGCAGCGTAGACGGTTGGGGAGGGATCGAGCAGTTCTTC. Translated: CASSVDGWGGIEQFF.

The chain employs TRBV7-9 and TRBJ2-7; TRBD2 is a possible D gene (6 bases). The germline V and J ends were trimmed by 4 bases and 6 bases, with 19 bases remaining between them. CDR1 is SEHNR, CDR2 FQNEAQ, per germline (reference sequence). There are 15 residues in the CDR3. CDR3: CASSSTLGWGGEQYF. The CDR3 DNA reads as TGTGCCAGCAGCTCCACCCTCGGTTGGGGAGGCGAGCAGTACTTC.

The chain couples TRBV6-2 or TRBV6-3 to TRBJ2-1; the D gene is possibly TRBD1 (6 bases). Germline CDR1 MNHEY, CDR2 SVGEGT. The V and J ends lost 0 bases and 2 bases respectively, with 14 bases between them. The CDR3 consists of 17 residues. CDR3 region: CASSYSSPGAPYNEQFF. For the CDR3, the DNA is TGTGCCAGCAGTTACTCCTCCCCAGGGGCCCCCTACAATGAGCAGTTCTTC.

This clone was counted a single time. The chain is built from TRBV6-5 and TRBJ1-2; TRBD1 is a possible D gene (5 bases). This CDR3 has 13 residues. V was shortened by 5 bases and J by 8 bases, with 15 bases between the two germline ends. Looked up from germline, CDR1 is MNHEY and CDR2 is SVGAGI. CDR3 DNA sequence: TGTGCCAGCAGTAATAGGGGCGGTTCGGGCTACACCTTC. Its translation: CASSNRGGSGYTF.

The V gene is TRBV4-3, the J gene TRBJ2-7, with D hard to call. The V gene's germline CDR1 is LGHNA and CDR2 YSLEER. The CDR3 consists of 14 residues. The V and J ends lost 0 bases and 2 bases respectively, with 8 bases between them. The CDR3 bases are TGCGCCAGCAGCCAAGACAGGTATACCTACGAGCAGTACTTC. Protein product: CASSQDRYTYEQYF.

This rearrangement joins TRBV4-3 to TRBJ1-4; D uncertain. The CDR3 has 15 amino acids. The V end lost 1 base, the J end lost 6 bases, and 12 bases lay between the germline ends. Germline V gene data show CDR1 as LGHNA and CDR2 as YSLEER. The CDR3 here is CASSQGGEGYEKLFF. The CDR3 DNA follows: TGCGCCAGCAGCCAAGGTGGAGAGGGATATGAAAAACTGTTTTTT.

For this clone: This sample also contains other DNA sequences that code for the same CDR3. The chain links TRBV27 to TRBJ1-5, with TRBD1 matching 12 bases. Unmatched junction bases numbered 1, after V lost 3 bases and J lost 4 bases. Germline V gene lookup returns CDR1 MNHEY and CDR2 SMNVEV (reference sequence). This CDR3 region has 15 residues. The CDR3 nucleotides are TGTGCCAGCAGTTTGGGACAGGGGGCGAATCAGCCCCAGCATTTT. It encodes CASSLGQGANQPQHF.

The chain employs TRBV5-1 and TRBJ2-5, with 12 nucleotides matching TRBD2. Germline CDR1 is SGHRS and CDR2 is YFSETQ. The junction had 6 bases not matched to a gene; V was cut back by 4 bases and J by 2 bases. The CDR3 is 16 amino acids. The CDR3 reads CASSPRTSGAQETQYF. The CDR3 nucleotides are TGCGCCAGCAGCCCGCGGACTAGCGGGGCTCAAGAGACCCAGTACTTC.

This clone was picked up one time. The chain recombines TRBV6-5 with TRBJ2-5, with D hard to call. V lost 3 bases to trimming and J lost 2 bases, with 10 bases between them. The germline gives CDR1 MNHEY, CDR2 SVGAGI. The CDR3 consists of 14 residues. CDR3 DNA: TGTGCCAGCAGTTATCAAGCGCCACAAGAGACCCAGTACTTC. Residues: CASSYQAPQETQYF.

This sequence joins TRBV2 and TRBJ1-4; maybe TRBD1 (6 bases). CDR1 and CDR2 (germline): SNHLY, FYNNEI. Trimming removed 3 bases from V and 7 bases from J, with 12 bases in between. CDR3 length: 14 residues. The CDR3 DNA sequence: TGTGCCAGCAGTGACTTCAGGGGCCCTGAAAAACTGTTTTTT. Translated, it gives CASSDFRGPEKLFF.

The chain carries TRBV7-8 and TRBJ1-1; D remains ambiguous. CDR1 and CDR2 from the germline V gene are SGHVS and FQNEAQ. Trimming took 1 base from V and 0 from J, leaving 3 bases between them. The CDR3 consists of 13 residues. CDR3 region: CASSLELNTEAFF. CDR3 coding DNA: TGTGCCAGCAGCTTAGAGCTGAACACTGAAGCTTTCTTT.

The V and J genes are TRBV5-1 and TRBJ1-1, with D perhaps matching TRBD1 (6 bases). The germline V gene encodes CDR1 SGHRS and CDR2 YFSETQ. V lost 0 bases and J lost 4, with 16 bases in between. The CDR3 covers 16 residues. CDR3 region: CASSLAPGGAATEAFF. Here the CDR3 DNA reads TGCGCCAGCAGCTTGGCTCCGGGGGGGGCCGCCACTGAAGCTTTCTTT.

The V and J genes are TRBV18 and TRBJ2-6; 13 bases align to TRBD2. Germline loops: CDR1 KGHSH, CDR2 LQKENI. V lost 3 bases, J lost 0 bases, and 5 bases stayed unmatched. The CDR3 sequence is 19 residues long. CDR3 in amino acids: CASSPRTSGGLSGANVLTF. In DNA form, the CDR3 reads TGTGCCAGCTCACCTCGGACTAGCGGGGGCCTCTCTGGGGCCAACGTCCTGACTTTC.

This clone was observed a single time. The rearrangement links TRBV4-3 to TRBJ2-7; 9 positions agree with TRBD1. J lost 3 bases, V lost 3 bases, and 3 bases had no gene match. Germline V CDR1 and CDR2: LGHNA, YSLEER. The CDR3 is made up of 14 amino acids. The CDR3 coding sequence is TGCGCCAGCAGCCAGAGGACAGGGGTCTACGAGCAGTACTTC. As protein: CASSQRTGVYEQYF.

This chain uses TRBV7-2 with TRBJ1-4; 7 bases map to TRBD1. Germline CDR1 SGHTA, CDR2 FQGNSA. The CDR3 extends over 15 amino acids. The V gene end was trimmed by 4 bases and the J gene end by 5 bases; junction bases not matched to a gene: 7. The CDR3 loop reads CASSSRTGTNEKLFF. DNA for the CDR3: TGTGCCAGCAGCTCTAGGACAGGTACAAATGAAAAACTGTTTTTT. The full variable domain, rest sourced from reference TRBV7-2 and TRBJ1-4, is GAGVSQSPSNKVTEKGKDVELRCDPISGHTALYWYRQSLGQGLEFLIYFQGNSAPDKSGLPSDRFSAERTGGSVSTLTIQRTQQEDSAVYLCASSSRTGTNEKLFFGSGTQLSVL.

V usage is TRBV14 and J usage is TRBJ2-5; 10 bases align to TRBD2. This CDR3 is built from 14 residues. CDR1 and CDR2 (germline): SGHDN, FVKESK. V lost 4 bases and J lost 3; bases outside the gene matches: 2. CDR3 bases: TGTGCCAGCAGCCGCACTAGCGGGAAAGAGACCCAGTACTTC. Residues: CASSRTSGKETQYF.

The rearrangement links TRBV10-3 to TRBJ2-3; 10 bases map to TRBD2. Trimming cost V 6 bases and J 6 bases; bases outside gene matches: 3. The CDR3 covers 13 residues. The germline CDR1 and CDR2 sequences are ENHRY and SYGVKD. DNA for the CDR3: TGTGCCATCAGGGGACTAGCGACCGATACGCAGTATTTT. Translating gives CAIRGLATDTQYF.

The genes are TRBV4-1 and TRBJ1-1; D perhaps matches TRBD1 (5 bases). This CDR3 region has 14 residues. In germline, CDR1 is MGHRA, CDR2 YSYEKL. V was clipped by 1 base and J by 0 bases, with 6 bases between them. The CDR3 DNA sequence: TGCGCCAGCAGCCAAGGACAGTTGAACACTGAAGCTTTCTTT. Encoded protein: CASSQGQLNTEAFF.

The rearrangement links TRBV3-1 (or the pseudogene TRBV3-2) to TRBJ2-7, with D unclear. CDR3 length equals 12 residues. CDR1 is LGHDT and CDR2 is YNNKEL in the germline V gene (reference sequence). With 0 bases removed from V and 7 bases from J, the gap between germline ends came to 7 bases. The CDR3 nucleotides are TGTGCCAGCAGCCAAGATACGCGTGAGCAGTACTTC. Translating it yields CASSQDTREQYF.

The rearrangement uses TRBV5-4 and TRBJ2-3; 9 bases agree with TRBD2. Germline values: CDR1 SGHNT, CDR2 YYREEE (reference sequence). V lost 7 bases, J lost 4 bases, and 10 bases stayed unmatched. The CDR3 has 15 amino acids. Here the CDR3 reads CASRGGGEVPDTQYF. In DNA, the CDR3 is TGTGCCAGCCGCGGCGGGGGGGAGGTCCCAGATACGCAGTATTTT.

This chain joins TRBV5-4 and TRBJ2-5; a weak D match, TRBD2 (5 bases). The CDR3 totals 14 residues. Germline V CDR1 and CDR2: SGHNT, YYREEE (reference sequence). The V end was cut by 2 bases, the J end by 5 bases, with 13 bases between. CDR3 in amino acids: CASSFWAGPETQYF. The DNA of the CDR3 is TGTGCCAGCAGCTTTTGGGCGGGCCCGGAGACCCAGTACTTC.

The genes are TRBV5-3 and TRBJ1-6; a possible D gene is TRBD1 (5 bases). TRBV5-3 belongs to the ORF category, with a function that is uncertain. The CDR3 runs 16 residues. The DNA of the CDR3 is TGTGCTGTCGGCCAGGGAACCTTCTCCTATAATTCACCCCTCCACTTT. As protein: CAVGQGTFSYNSPLHF.